This TCR beta chain was sequenced for a study of OX40 agonist ivuxolimab in advanced cancers. Study-wide context: Hepatocellular carcinoma, melanoma, renal cell or head and neck cancer occurred in dose-escalation patients. Study-wide results and caveats: Expanded peripheral T cell antigen specificity was not determined.

With respect to this clone: The antigen is unknown.

Here immunoSEQ multiplex PCR was the method, and the copy in TCRdb shows in-frame clones only, minus some. This sample yields fewer than 30,000 clones, of which around nine tenths are seen a single time; around 18% belongs to the top ten. The CDR3 is 13 amino acids. Germline CDR1 SGHNT, CDR2 YENEEA. The gene calls are TRBV11-3 and TRBJ2-5; D is ambiguous. The DNA end lines up better with TRBJ2-7; the J call may be wrong. The receptor was derived from an adult with an advanced solid tumor such as melanoma, head and neck, liver or kidney cancer. Sample: CD4+ or CD8+ T cells sorted from blood, taken in a trial of the OX40 agonist ivuxolimab. The CDR3 region is CASSRTADHEQYF. Here the CDR3 DNA reads TGTGCCAGCTCCCGGACCGCGGACCACGAGCAGTACTTC.